This is a list of T cell receptor beta chains from one sample in a study of blood T cell repertoires in COVID-19. Here immunoSEQ multiplex PCR was the method, and the copy in TCRdb shows in-frame clones only, minus some. This sample has fewer than 400,000 clones, with more than 85% found just once. Sequencing was carried out using PBMCs or T cells enriched from blood (not recorded which). These receptors were collected from a woman between 25 and 40 years old who had recovered from COVID-19. CDR3s include the opening cysteine and the closing phenylalanine or tryptophan. D genes are given only for firm matches. Expanded clones are given a class, and other clones once, few, many or no size at all.

v_call	cdr3_length	clone_size	d_call	j_call	cdr3_aa	cdr3_nt
TRBV15	18	once	.	TRBJ1-1	CATSRGHRTGRVAGEAFF	TGTGCCACCAGCAGAGGTCATAGGACGGGGAGGGTTGCGGGTGAAGCTTTCTTT
TRBV27	15	.	.	TRBJ2-7	CASSLKTGPSYEQYF	TGTGCCAGCAGTTTAAAGACAGGCCCTTCCTACGAGCAGTACTTC
TRBV28	11	.	.	TRBJ1-1	CASWGLTEAFF	TGTGCCAGCTGGGGGCTCACTGAAGCTTTCTTT
TRBV15	14	.	.	TRBJ2-6	CATSRDLGANVLTF	TGTGCCACCAGCAGAGATCTTGGGGCCAACGTCCTGACTTTC
TRBV10-3	13	.	.	TRBJ2-1	CATTDQLYNEQFF	TGTGCCACTACAGACCAACTCTACAATGAGCAGTTCTTC
TRBV4-3	19	.	TRBD2	TRBJ2-5	CASSRLGLAGVTGEETQYF	TGCGCCAGCAGCCGCTTGGGACTAGCGGGAGTTACCGGGGAAGAGACCCAGTACTTC
TRBV6-5	12	.	.	TRBJ1-1	CASTDRNTEAFF	TGTGCCAGCACCGACAGGAACACTGAAGCTTTCTTT
TRBV13	15	.	TRBD1	TRBJ2-1	CASSSDRGRGNEQFF	TGTGCCAGCAGCTCGGACAGGGGAAGAGGTAATGAGCAGTTCTTC
TRBV27	13	.	.	TRBJ1-2	CASSLRAGQGYTF	TGTGCCAGCAGCCTAAGGGCCGGACAGGGCTACACCTTC
TRBV6-2/TRBV6-3	13	.	TRBD1	TRBJ2-1	CASSYRQGFEQFF	TGTGCCAGCAGTTACCGACAGGGCTTTGAGCAGTTCTTC
TRBV19	15	.	.	TRBJ1-5	CASSIQNRGPWPQHF	TGTGCCAGTAGTATACAGAACCGCGGGCCGTGGCCCCAGCATTTT
TRBV28	11	.	.	TRBJ2-7	CASRLQYEQYF	TGTGCCAGCAGATTACAATACGAGCAGTACTTC
TRBV18	14	once	TRBD1	TRBJ2-3	CASSPGQGTDTQYF	TGTGCCAGCTCACCAGGACAGGGAACAGATACGCAGTATTTT
TRBV19	13	once	.	TRBJ1-1	CASSIQGGTEAFF	TGTGCCAGTAGTATTCAAGGGGGCACTGAAGCTTTCTTT
TRBV5-1	12	.	TRBD1	TRBJ1-2	CASSIDRDGYTF	TGCGCCAGCAGTATCGACAGGGATGGCTACACCTTC
TRBV9	13	.	TRBD2	TRBJ2-7	CASSARGRDEQYF	TGTGCCAGCAGCGCGAGAGGGAGGGACGAGCAGTACTTC
TRBV4-3	14	.	TRBD1	TRBJ1-5	CASSPRQGDQPQHF	TGCGCCAGCAGCCCTCGACAGGGAGATCAGCCCCAGCATTTT
TRBV7-2	17	.	.	TRBJ1-5	CASSLDYLSEDNQPQHF	TGTGCCAGCAGCTTAGATTATCTTTCGGAGGACAATCAGCCCCAGCATTTT
TRBV7-2	17	.	TRBD1	TRBJ2-7	CASSLKRRGQGNSKQYF	TGTGCCAGCAGCTTAAAGAGGAGGGGACAGGGTAATAGCAAGCAGTACTTC
TRBV18	15	once	.	TRBJ1-5	CASSPDSAGNQPQHF	TGTGCCAGCTCACCGGACAGTGCGGGCAATCAGCCCCAGCATTTT